The clone carrying this TCR beta chain was seen many times. Antigen: not known. Trimming at V came to 5 bases and at J to 8 bases, leaving 10 bases not matched to a gene. CDR1 and CDR2 (germline): SGHTA, FQGNSA. CDR3 length equals 16 residues. The sample is drawn from a study of T cells after yellow fever vaccination. Study background: Preparing low-cell-number fractions relied on SMART-Seq v4 Ultra Low Input.

The TCR cDNA carried a universal primer site and UMIs from 5'RACE template switching. TCRdb passed the 5' RACE reads through MiXCR, listing each CDR3 protein once. The table includes about 230,000 distinct CDR3 sequences, 6.5% to 7.5% detected once. Overall study findings and caveats: Sorted repertoires could include abundant contaminating clonotypes from bulk cells. Most clones from primary vaccination resurfaced after the booster (approximately 96% CD4, around 90% CD8).

Sequences were derived from CD4+ T cells sorted from PBMCs, sampled on the day of the yellow fever booster vaccination. The source is a man aged 30 to 39 who received the YFV17D yellow fever vaccine. This chain uses TRBV7-2 with TRBJ2-2; 11 bases line up with TRBD2. CDR3 nucleotide sequence: TGTGCCAGCAGCCGGACTAGCGGGTTGAAAGTGGGGGAGCTGTTTTTT. It is translated as CASSRTSGLKVGELFF.